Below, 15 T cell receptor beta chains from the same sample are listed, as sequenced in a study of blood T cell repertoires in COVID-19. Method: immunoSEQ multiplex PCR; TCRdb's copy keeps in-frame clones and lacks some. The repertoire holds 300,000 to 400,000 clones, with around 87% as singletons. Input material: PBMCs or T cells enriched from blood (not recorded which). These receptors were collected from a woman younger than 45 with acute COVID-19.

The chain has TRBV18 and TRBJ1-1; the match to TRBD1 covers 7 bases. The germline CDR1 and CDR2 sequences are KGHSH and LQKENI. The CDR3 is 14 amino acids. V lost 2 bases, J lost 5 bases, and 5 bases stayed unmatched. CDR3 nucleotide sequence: TGTGCCAGCTCACCAGGACAGGTGGGGACTGAAGCTTTCTTT. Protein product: CASSPGQVGTEAFF.

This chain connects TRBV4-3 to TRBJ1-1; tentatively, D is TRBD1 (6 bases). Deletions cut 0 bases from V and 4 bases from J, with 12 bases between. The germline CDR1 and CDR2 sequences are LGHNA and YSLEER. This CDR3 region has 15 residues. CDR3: CASSQDQGSGTEAFF. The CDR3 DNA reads TGCGCCAGCAGCCAAGACCAGGGGTCGGGCACTGAAGCTTTCTTT.

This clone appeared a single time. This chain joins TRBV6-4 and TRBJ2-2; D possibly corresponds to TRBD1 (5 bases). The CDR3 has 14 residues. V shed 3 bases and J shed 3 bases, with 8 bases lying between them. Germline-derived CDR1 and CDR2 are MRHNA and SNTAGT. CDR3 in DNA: TGTGCCAGCAGTGAACAGGCCTACACCGGGGAGCTGTTTTTT. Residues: CASSEQAYTGELFF.

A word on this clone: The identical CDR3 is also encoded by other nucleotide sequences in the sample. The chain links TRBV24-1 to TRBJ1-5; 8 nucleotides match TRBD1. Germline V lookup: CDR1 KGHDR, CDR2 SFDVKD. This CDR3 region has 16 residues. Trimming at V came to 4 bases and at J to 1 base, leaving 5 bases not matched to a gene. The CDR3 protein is CATSDPGQGSNQPQHF. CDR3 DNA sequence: TGTGCCACCAGTGACCCCGGACAGGGAAGCAATCAGCCCCAGCATTTT.

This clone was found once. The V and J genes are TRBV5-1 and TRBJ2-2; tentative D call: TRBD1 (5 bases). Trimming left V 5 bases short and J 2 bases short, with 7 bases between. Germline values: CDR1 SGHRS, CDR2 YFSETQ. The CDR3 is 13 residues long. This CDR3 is CASRGDNTGELFF. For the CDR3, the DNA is TGCGCCAGCAGAGGGGATAACACCGGGGAGCTGTTTTTT.

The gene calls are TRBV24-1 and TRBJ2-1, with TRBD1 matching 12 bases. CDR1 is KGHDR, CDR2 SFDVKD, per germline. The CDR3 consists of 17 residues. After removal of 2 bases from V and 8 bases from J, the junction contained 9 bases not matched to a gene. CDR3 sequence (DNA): TGTGCCACCAGTGATTCGGAGCTGGGACAGGGGGCAGATGAGCAGTTCTTC. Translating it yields CATSDSELGQGADEQFF.

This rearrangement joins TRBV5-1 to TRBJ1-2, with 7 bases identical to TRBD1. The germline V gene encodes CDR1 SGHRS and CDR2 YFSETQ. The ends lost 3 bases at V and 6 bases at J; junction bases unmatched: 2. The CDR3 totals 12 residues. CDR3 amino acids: CASSSTGDGYTF. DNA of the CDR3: TGCGCCAGCAGCTCAACAGGGGATGGCTACACCTTC.

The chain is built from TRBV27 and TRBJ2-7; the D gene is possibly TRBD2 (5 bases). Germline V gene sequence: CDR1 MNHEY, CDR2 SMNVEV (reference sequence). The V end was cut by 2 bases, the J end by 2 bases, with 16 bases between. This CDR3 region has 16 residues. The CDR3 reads CASSLMRAERPYEQYF. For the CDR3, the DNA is TGTGCCAGCAGTTTAATGAGGGCTGAACGTCCCTACGAGCAGTACTTC.

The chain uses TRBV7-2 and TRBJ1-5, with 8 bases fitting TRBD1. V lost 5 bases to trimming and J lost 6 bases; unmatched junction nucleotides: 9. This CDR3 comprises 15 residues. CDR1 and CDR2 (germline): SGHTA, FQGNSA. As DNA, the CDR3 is TGTGCCAGCAGCGGGAGAGGGACAGGCGGTCAGCCCCAGCATTTT. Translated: CASSGRGTGGQPQHF.

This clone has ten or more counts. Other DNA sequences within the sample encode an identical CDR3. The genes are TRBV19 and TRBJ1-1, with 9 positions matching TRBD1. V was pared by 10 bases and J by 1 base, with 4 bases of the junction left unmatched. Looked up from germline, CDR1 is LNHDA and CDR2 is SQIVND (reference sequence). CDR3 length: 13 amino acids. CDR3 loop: CATQQGANTEAFF. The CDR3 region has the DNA TGTGCCACCCAACAGGGGGCGAACACTGAAGCTTTCTTT.

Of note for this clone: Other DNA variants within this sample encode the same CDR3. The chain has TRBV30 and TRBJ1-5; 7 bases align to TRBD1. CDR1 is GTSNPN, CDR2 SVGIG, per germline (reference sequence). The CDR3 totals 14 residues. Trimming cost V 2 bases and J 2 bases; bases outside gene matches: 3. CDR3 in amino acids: CAWSRTGGNQPQHF. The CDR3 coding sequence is TGTGCCTGGAGTCGGACAGGAGGCAATCAGCCCCAGCATTTT. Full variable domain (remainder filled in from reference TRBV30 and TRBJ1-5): SQTIHQWPATLVQPVGSPLSLECTVEGTSNPNLYWYRQAAGRGLQLLFYSVGIGQISSEVPQNLSASRPQDRQFILSSKKLLLSDSGFYLCAWSRTGGNQPQHFGDGTRLSIL.

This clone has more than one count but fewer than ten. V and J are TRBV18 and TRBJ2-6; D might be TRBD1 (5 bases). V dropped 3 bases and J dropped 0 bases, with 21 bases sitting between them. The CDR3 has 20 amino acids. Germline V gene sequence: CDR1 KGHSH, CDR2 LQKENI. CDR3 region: CASSPSNLHSGSSGANVLTF. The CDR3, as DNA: TGTGCCAGCTCACCCTCAAACCTTCATTCAGGGTCCTCTGGGGCCAACGTCCTGACTTTC.

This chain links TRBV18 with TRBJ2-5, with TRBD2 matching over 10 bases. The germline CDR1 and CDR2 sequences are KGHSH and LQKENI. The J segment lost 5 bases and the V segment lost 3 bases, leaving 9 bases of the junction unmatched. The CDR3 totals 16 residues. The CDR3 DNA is TGTGCCAGCTCACCCGTCGGGACTAGCGTGCGGGAGACCCAGTACTTC. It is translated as CASSPVGTSVRETQYF.

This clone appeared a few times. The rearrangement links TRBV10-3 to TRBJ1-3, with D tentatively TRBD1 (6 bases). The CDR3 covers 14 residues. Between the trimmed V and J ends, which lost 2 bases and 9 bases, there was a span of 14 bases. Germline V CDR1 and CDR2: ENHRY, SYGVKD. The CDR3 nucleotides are TGTGCCATCAGTGAGAGGGACACAGGTAGCACCATATATTTT. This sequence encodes CAISERDTGSTIYF.

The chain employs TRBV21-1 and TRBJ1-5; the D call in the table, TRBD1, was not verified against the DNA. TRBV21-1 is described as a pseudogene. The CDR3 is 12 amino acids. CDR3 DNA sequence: TGTGCCAGCGTCAGGGGTTGGCAGCCCCAGCATTTT. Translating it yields CASVRGWQPQHF.